A selection of T cell receptor beta chains follows, all from one sample in a study of T cell responses to AZD1222 COVID-19 vaccine. Using immunoSEQ multiplex PCR, the repertoire was profiled, and TCRdb retains in-frame clones only, with some absent. The sample lists 100,000 to 150,000 clones, more than 75% occurring once. The input for sequencing was peripheral blood, taken 28 days after the second AZD1222 dose. These receptors were collected from an adult who received the AZD1222 COVID-19 vaccine. Both conserved end residues are part of each CDR3. A D gene is named only where the DNA matches it firmly. Clone size is shown for a subset of rows, as once, few, many or a class of expanded clone.

V gene	D gene	J gene	clone size	CDR3 DNA	CDR3 protein
TRBV28	.	TRBJ2-1	.	TGTGCCAGCACGATGGGGGGTGAGCAGTTCTTC	CASTMGGEQFF
TRBV24-1	.	TRBJ2-7	.	TGTGCCACCAGTGATTCCTTCAGGGACGAGCAGTACTTC	CATSDSFRDEQYF
TRBV6-4	TRBD1	TRBJ1-2	.	TGTGCCAGCAGTGTTTCCGGGGACAGCTATGGCTACACCTTC	CASSVSGDSYGYTF
TRBV27	.	TRBJ1-1	.	TGTGCCAGCAGTTTTGAGGGAAGGGGCCGAGAAGCTTTCTTT	CASSFEGRGREAFF
TRBV28	TRBD1	TRBJ2-7	few	TGTGCCAGCAGTTTAGACGGGACAGGGTCCTCCTACGAGCAGTACTTC	CASSLDGTGSSYEQYF
TRBV6-4	.	TRBJ2-6	few	TGTGCCAGCAGTGACTCGATAACCTCTGGGGCCAACGTCCTGACTTTC	CASSDSITSGANVLTF
TRBV13	.	TRBJ2-3	.	TGTGCCAGCAGCTCCAGTATAGCAGCCGATACGCAGTATTTT	CASSSSIAADTQYF
TRBV2	TRBD2	TRBJ2-5	.	TGTGCCAGCAGTAGACTAGCGGGAGTGGAGACCCAGTACTTC	CASSRLAGVETQYF
TRBV7-9	.	TRBJ2-7	.	TGTGCCAGCAGCTTACGGGACGCCTACGAGCAGTACTTC	CASSLRDAYEQYF
TRBV7-7	.	TRBJ1-5	once	TGTGCCAGCAGCTTAGAAAACACCATGAAAATGAGGCCCCAGCATTTT	CASSLENTMKMRPQHF
TRBV10-1	TRBD1	TRBJ1-2	.	TGCGCCAGGTGCGACAGGGTAGGAGGCTACACCTTC	CARCDRVGGYTF
TRBV6-5	.	TRBJ1-5	.	TGTGCCAGCAGTTACGCAGGAAATCAGCCCCAGCATTTT	CASSYAGNQPQHF
TRBV12-3/TRBV12-4	.	TRBJ1-5	.	TGTGCCAGCAGTTTTCCCGGGGATCAGCCCCAGCATTTT	CASSFPGDQPQHF
TRBV3-1/TRBV3-2	TRBD1	TRBJ1-6	.	TGTGCCAGCAGCCAAGGCCCACAGGGGTGGATGGATTCACCCCTCCACTTT	CASSQGPQGWMDSPLHF
TRBV13	TRBD1	TRBJ1-2	.	TGTGCCAGCAGCTTAGGACAGGGGGCAGACTATGGCTACACCTTC	CASSLGQGADYGYTF
TRBV5-1	.	TRBJ1-6	.	TGCGCCAGCAGCTTACTCAGCGGGGGAAATTCACCCCTCCACTTT	CASSLLSGGNSPLHF
TRBV19	TRBD2	TRBJ2-1	.	TGTGCCAGTAGTATATCCTATAGCGGGAGACGGAATGAGCAGTTCTTC	CASSISYSGRRNEQFF
TRBV7-6	.	TRBJ2-3	.	TGTGCCAGCAGTTGGGGGGGGCCTACAGATACGCAGTATTTT	CASSWGGPTDTQYF
TRBV7-3	TRBD2	TRBJ2-1	.	TGTGCCAGCAGCCTTAAGACTAGCGGGCACTACAATGAGCAGTTCTTC	CASSLKTSGHYNEQFF
TRBV18	TRBD2	TRBJ2-5	once	TGTGCCAGCTCACACGGTGCGGGGAGGGCCCAAGAGACCCAGTACTTC	CASSHGAGRAQETQYF